What follows describes a single TCR beta chain. Per-base qualities were not stored, and no clone one base away is much larger. At the DNA level, this CDR3 is encoded by other sequences in the same sample as well. For TCR profiling, total RNA from at least 9,500 sorted tetramer+ CD8 T cells was reverse transcribed into cDNA. CDR3 regions were PCR-amplified with primers annealing to V and J regions, and unique molecular identifiers were added to track templates. Profiling of the TCRalpha and TCRbeta chains was done on the immunoSEQ platform, including the sequencing and error-correction standards of that platform. As for how the authors treated the data: Clonal copy numbers were corrected for sequencing and PCR errors, and IMGT conventions were followed to define CDR3s. Only productive rearrangements were analyzed, using immunoSEQ Analyzer versions 2.0 and 3.0, with gene-pairing frequencies processed further in Microsoft Excel. V-J pairings were visualized as Circos plots, and CDR3 motifs were found with MEME plus a custom motifSearch program. The OLGA algorithm was used to calculate the probability of generation of TCR sequences. Clonotypes found at both visits were termed persistent, clonotypes found only in the acute phase were termed nonpersistent, and clonotypes found only at convalescence were termed de novo. Any amino acid clonotype used by more than one donor was defined as a public TCR. Entries here come from immuneACCESS through TCRdb and include only in-frame sequences with V and J called. Some clones fail to appear in such tables; in the studies checked, an unresolved V gene covers under half of the shortfall, and the cause of the remainder is unknown. V and J calls and clone size come straight from that table; D and trimming were deduced from the DNA. This sample holds 700 to 1,000 clones; approximately 30% were observed only once. The ten top clones hold less than 60% of the sample.

In light of the paper, this sample's time point label describes: convalescence about 6 months (5-8 months) after acute presentation (visit 7). The study tracked CD8 T cell responses to two immunodominant EBV epitopes, BRLF1 109 (YVL-BR) and BMLF1 280 (GLC-BM), over primary infection. A positive serum heterophile antibody test and EBV viral capsid antigen-specific IgM indicated primary EBV infection. Magnetic positive selection (MACS) was first used to enrich total CD8 T cells from PBMCs. A FACSAria III was used to sort live CD3+ CD8+ tetramer+ cells to a purity above 90%. A PE-conjugated tetramer loaded with the BRLF1 109-117 peptide was used for cell sorting. TCR repertoires of EBV epitope-specific CD8 T cells were deep-sequenced directly ex vivo after tetramer sorting, at acute infection and at convalescence. A few people aged roughly 18 to 30 with clinical acute infectious mononucleosis and laboratory evidence of primary EBV infection were used as donors. Heparinized peripheral blood was collected once when donors presented clinically with mononucleosis symptoms and a second time roughly 6 months afterward. Ficoll-Paque density gradient centrifugation was used to isolate PBMCs.

The data stem from a study of blood T cell repertoires in acute mononucleosis (dated by TCRdb to the early 2020s). Broadly, across the study: Convalescent samples, representing the memory response, were collected 5 to 8 months after the acute presentation. The mean EBV load in blood was approximately 4 log10 genome copies per million B cells during acute infection, compared with less than 3 at convalescence. The paper's findings and limits, for the study overall: In TCR repertoire selection for BRLF1 (YVL-BR), TCRalpha CDR3 motifs took on a dominant role, whereas TCRbeta played only a minimal one. Only 7.5% to 9% of unique acute clonotypes persisted into convalescence, yet these made up most of the response; new diverse de novo clonotypes seemingly replaced the rest. The low acute-to-convalescent clonotype overlap might be partly explained by sampling error, because only a fraction of each donor's blood was analyzed. The cohort comprised only three donors, so group averages rested on very few individuals.

There are 15 amino acids in the CDR3, from cysteine to phenylalanine inclusive. The entry retains the CDR3 DNA only, 45 bases that are in frame from base 1. The germline V gene yields MDHEN for CDR1 and SYDVKM for CDR2. Germline trimming amounts to 6 bases on V and 7 bases on J, with 7 as the count of junction bases outside the gene matches. The TCR sequence derives from a man younger than 30 with infectious mononucleosis caused by EBV. The chain was built from TRBV28 and TRBJ2-1; 12 central nucleotides agree with TRBD2. The starting material was EBV YVL epitope tetramer+ CD8+ T cells sorted from PBMCs, obtained during convalescence from infectious mononucleosis. In light of the paper, this sample's cell subset or site label describes: CD8 T cells binding a tetramer with EBV BRLF1 109-117 peptide (YVL-BR). For the CDR3, the sequence is CASRLLAGGANEQFF. The DNA is TGTGCCAGCAGACTCCTAGCGGGAGGGGCAAATGAGCAGTTCTTC.